This entry is about one T cell receptor (beta chain). Distinct nucleotide sequences in the sample also encode this CDR3. This record belongs to a study of blood T cell repertoires in COVID-19. Study-level background: Both acute and convalescent COVID-19 samples were obtained from the United States, Italy and Spain. From T cells, B-cell-depleted T cells, or PBMCs came the material, which was cDNA or gDNA.

Original handling: Nucleated cell counts were estimated from reference gene primer amplification. Profiled with immunoSEQ multiplex PCR; TCRdb holds only in-frame clones, not every one. For V, J and clone size, that table is used; D and trimming come from the DNA. The sample shows 250,000 to 400,000 clones, under 90% of them seen only once. Seattle's cohort entered during active infection and was followed longitudinally. The germline V gene has CDR1 SGHNT and CDR2 YYREEE (reference sequence). This CDR3 contains 15 residues. Trimming shortened V by 0 bases and J by 2 bases, and 8 bases separated the two germline ends.

This sequence was found in a woman aged 30 to 39 with COVID-19, enrolled during active disease. The source material was peripheral blood. This chain uses TRBV5-4 with TRBJ1-4, with D tentatively TRBD1 (5 bases). CDR3 region: CASSLGRGTNEKLFF. CDR3 DNA: TGTGCCAGCAGCTTGGGAAGGGGCACTAATGAAAAACTGTTTTTT.